One and the same sample provided the 8 T cell receptor beta chains below, sequenced in a study of T-cell reconstitution after alpha-beta-depleted transplantation in children. Unique molecular identifiers featured in how the TCRbeta library was prepared. TCRdb re-analysed the PCR reads in MiXCR, keeping a single row per CDR3 protein. This sample has around 450,000 distinct CDR3 sequences, with roughly a tenth found just once. The specimen was PBMCs, collected before TCRalphabeta/CD19-depleted stem cell transplant. The receptors originated from a child aged 2 to 10 with inherited bone marrow failure, due to receive a stem cell transplant.

In this sample, this clonotype turned up many times. The chain employs TRBV28 and TRBJ1-1; no clear D gene. Germline values: CDR1 MDHEN, CDR2 SYDVKM. V was trimmed by 3 bases and J by 5 bases, leaving 10 bases between them. The CDR3 covers 13 residues. In DNA form, the CDR3 reads TGTGCCAGCAGTTTTTCGTTGCGGACTGAAGCTTTCTTT. Encoded protein: CASSFSLRTEAFF.

This clonotype showed up many times. The rearrangement links TRBV29-1 to TRBJ1-2; maybe TRBD1 (5 bases). The CDR3 is 14 residues long. The germline CDR1 and CDR2 sequences are SQVTM and ANQGSEA. Trimming took 0 bases from V and 3 from J, leaving 11 bases between them. CDR3 sequence reads: CSVEDEGFYYGYTF. The CDR3 nucleotides read TGCAGCGTTGAAGATGAGGGGTTCTACTATGGCTACACCTTC.

This clonotype has ten or more counts. This chain connects TRBV18 to TRBJ2-7; 8 nucleotides line up with TRBD1. The CDR3 sequence is 16 residues long. Per germline, CDR1 KGHSH and CDR2 LQKENI. V was pared by 8 bases and J by 3 bases, with 15 bases of the junction left unmatched. The CDR3 DNA sequence: TGTGCCAGCACACACCGACTCACAGGGGGGTTCTACGAGCAGTACTTC. Translating gives CASTHRLTGGFYEQYF.

This clonotype was picked up many times. The V and J genes are TRBV20-1 and TRBJ2-1; D perhaps matches TRBD2 (7 bases). V lost 3 bases, J lost 7 bases, and 16 bases lay in between. The germline CDR1 and CDR2 sequences are DFQATT and SNEGSKA (reference sequence). This CDR3 has 14 residues. CDR3 bases: TGCAGTGCTAGTGGGGGGGCTAAAATGAATGAGCAGTTCTTC. This gives the protein CSASGGAKMNEQFF.

This chain joins TRBV20-1 and TRBJ2-1; the match to TRBD2 covers 8 bases. Germline V gives CDR1 DFQATT, CDR2 SNEGSKA (reference sequence). The CDR3 spans 14 residues. J lost 7 bases, V lost 6 bases, and 11 bases had no gene match. Here the CDR3 DNA reads TGCAGTGCCCCCGGGAGGGCCGGGGTGAATGAGCAGTTCTTC. Amino acids: CSAPGRAGVNEQFF.

This clonotype was counted ten times or more. The chain couples TRBV10-3 to TRBJ2-1, with 11 bases lining up with TRBD1. V shed 5 bases, J shed 7 bases, and the junction held 7 bases outside the gene matches. The V gene's germline CDR1 is ENHRY and CDR2 SYGVKD. The CDR3 contains 15 residues. In DNA, the CDR3 is TGTGCCATCAGTTGGGGACAGGGGGAAAAAAATGAGCAGTTCTTC. Its translation is CAISWGQGEKNEQFF.

Only a few counts were recorded for this clonotype. The rearrangement uses TRBV5-1 and TRBJ2-1; 8 bases are a match to TRBD2. CDR1 SGHRS and CDR2 YFSETQ come from the germline V gene. The CDR3 has 16 amino acids. J lost 0 bases, V lost 4 bases, and 6 bases had no gene match. This CDR3 reads CASSPRTSLSYNEQFF. The CDR3 DNA is TGCGCCAGCAGCCCGAGGACTAGCCTCTCCTACAATGAGCAGTTCTTC.

The sample holds a few counts of this clonotype. At one end, the junction sequence differs from germline, possibly due to a read error. V gene TRBV2 combines with J gene TRBJ2-7; no reliable D call. CDR1 is SNHLY and CDR2 is FYNNEI in the germline V gene. The CDR3 loop spans 13 amino acids. The CDR3 DNA is TGTGCCAGCAGGGAAGGATTTCAGTACGAGCAGTACTTC. Its translation is CASREGFQYEQYF.